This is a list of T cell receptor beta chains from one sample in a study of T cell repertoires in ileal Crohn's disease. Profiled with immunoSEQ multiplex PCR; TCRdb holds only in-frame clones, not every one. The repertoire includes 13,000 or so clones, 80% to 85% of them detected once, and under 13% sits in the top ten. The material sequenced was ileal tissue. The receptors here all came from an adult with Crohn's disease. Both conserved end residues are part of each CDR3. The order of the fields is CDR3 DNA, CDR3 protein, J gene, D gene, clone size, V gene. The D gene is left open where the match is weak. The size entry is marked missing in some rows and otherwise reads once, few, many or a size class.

cdr3_nt: TGCGCCAGCAGCCATGGACAGGGAGACTATGGCTACACCTTC; cdr3_aa: CASSHGQGDYGYTF; j_call: TRBJ1-2; d_call: TRBD1; clone_size: NA; v_call: TRBV5-1
cdr3_nt: TGTGCCAGCTCACCACGACAGACAGTGAACACTGAAGCTTTCTTT; cdr3_aa: CASSPRQTVNTEAFF; j_call: TRBJ1-1; d_call: NA; clone_size: NA; v_call: TRBV18
cdr3_nt: TGTGCCAGCAGCTTAGGGGGGGGTACTGAAGCTTTCTTT; cdr3_aa: CASSLGGGTEAFF; j_call: TRBJ1-1; d_call: NA; clone_size: NA; v_call: TRBV7-3
cdr3_nt: TGTGCCAGCAGTTTAGGGAGCAACTATGGCTACACCTTC; cdr3_aa: CASSLGSNYGYTF; j_call: TRBJ1-2; d_call: NA; clone_size: NA; v_call: TRBV27
cdr3_nt: TGTGCCACCAGGGACTCGGGACTCCCTTACGAGCAGTACTTC; cdr3_aa: CATRDSGLPYEQYF; j_call: TRBJ2-7; d_call: NA; clone_size: NA; v_call: TRBV15
cdr3_nt: TGCGCCAGCAGTCATCTCCGGGACAGGCCTTCCTACGAGCAGTACTTC; cdr3_aa: CASSHLRDRPSYEQYF; j_call: TRBJ2-7; d_call: TRBD1; clone_size: few; v_call: TRBV23-1
cdr3_nt: TGTGCCAGCAGTTACGGGGACTATGGCTACACCTTC; cdr3_aa: CASSYGDYGYTF; j_call: TRBJ1-2; d_call: NA; clone_size: NA; v_call: TRBV28
cdr3_nt: TGCGCCAGCAGCCAAGGCACAGGGGACCCCTACGAGCAGTACTTC; cdr3_aa: CASSQGTGDPYEQYF; j_call: TRBJ2-7; d_call: TRBD1; clone_size: NA; v_call: TRBV4-1
cdr3_nt: TGCGCCAGCAACAGGGGGTTTGGCAATGAGCAGTTCTTC; cdr3_aa: CASNRGFGNEQFF; j_call: TRBJ2-1; d_call: TRBD1; clone_size: NA; v_call: TRBV4-1
cdr3_nt: TGTGCCCCTTCCCCTTTTACTGGCGGGAGTTCCTACGAGCAGTACTTC; cdr3_aa: CAPSPFTGGSSYEQYF; j_call: TRBJ2-7; d_call: TRBD2; clone_size: once; v_call: TRBV11-1
cdr3_nt: TGTGCCAGTGAGGGGGTATTATTCGATGAGCAGTTCTTC; cdr3_aa: CASEGVLFDEQFF; j_call: TRBJ2-1; d_call: NA; clone_size: NA; v_call: TRBV6-1
cdr3_nt: TGTGCCAGCCACTCACCCAGGGGTAATAATTCACCCCTCCACTTT; cdr3_aa: CASHSPRGNNSPLHF; j_call: TRBJ1-6; d_call: NA; clone_size: NA; v_call: TRBV28
cdr3_nt: TGTGCCATCAGTGGACAGGGTAATCAGCCCCAGCATTTT; cdr3_aa: CAISGQGNQPQHF; j_call: TRBJ1-5; d_call: TRBD1; clone_size: NA; v_call: TRBV10-3
cdr3_nt: TGTGCCAGCAGCTTAGTGCGGGAGGGGAACATTCAGTACTTC; cdr3_aa: CASSLVREGNIQYF; j_call: TRBJ2-4; d_call: TRBD2; clone_size: NA; v_call: TRBV7-8
cdr3_nt: TGTGCCAGTAGTATCAGTCTAGCGGGAGAAAAGCAGTACTTC; cdr3_aa: CASSISLAGEKQYF; j_call: TRBJ2-7; d_call: TRBD2; clone_size: NA; v_call: TRBV19
cdr3_nt: TGCGCCAGCAAATTGGCACCGGCTAGCGGACGCTACGAGCAGTACTTC; cdr3_aa: CASKLAPASGRYEQYF; j_call: TRBJ2-7; d_call: TRBD2; clone_size: NA; v_call: TRBV5-1
cdr3_nt: TGTGCCAGCAGCCCCGATGTCGTAGGGGGACAAGCTTTCTTT; cdr3_aa: CASSPDVVGGQAFF; j_call: TRBJ1-1; d_call: NA; clone_size: NA; v_call: TRBV7-3
cdr3_nt: TGCGCCAGCAGTCCGGGGACTAGCGGGACCCAAGAGACCCAGTACTTC; cdr3_aa: CASSPGTSGTQETQYF; j_call: TRBJ2-5; d_call: TRBD2; clone_size: NA; v_call: TRBV10-1
cdr3_nt: TGTGCCAGCAGCTTCGGGGGAGGGTTTAAGGAGACCCAGTACTTC; cdr3_aa: CASSFGGGFKETQYF; j_call: TRBJ2-5; d_call: TRBD2; clone_size: once; v_call: TRBV5-4
cdr3_nt: TGTGCCAGCAGCTTGGGCGGGGCCCGGTACGAGCAGTACTTC; cdr3_aa: CASSLGGARYEQYF; j_call: TRBJ2-7; d_call: NA; clone_size: NA; v_call: TRBV5-6